The clone carrying this T cell receptor (beta chain) was seen just once. Antigen: not known. The data were obtained in a study of T cell responses to AZD1222 COVID-19 vaccine. General observations from the study: Dominant at 160-218 and 743-854, vaccine-associated CD4 TCRs also spanned spike. Scientists sampled the repertoires only once the peak T cell response had passed.

V dropped 1 base and J dropped 10 bases, with 9 bases sitting between them. In germline, CDR1 is SGDLS, CDR2 YYNGEE. CDR3 length: 13 residues. Second doses were pooled across both intervals (about 4 or about 12 weeks). Libraries were prepared by immunoSEQ multiplex PCR; TCRdb keeps only in-frame clonotypes and omits some of them. This sample yields roughly 110,000 clones, of which roughly 85% are seen a single time; approximately 4.8% belongs to the top ten. The sample here was peripheral blood, taken 28 days after the second AZD1222 dose. This rearrangement joins TRBV9 to TRBJ1-6, with D unresolved. This TCR was recovered from an adult who received the AZD1222 COVID-19 vaccine. The CDR3 nucleotides are TGTGCCAGCAGCGTATACGAGGAATCACCCCTCCACTTT. Protein sequence: CASSVYEESPLHF.